This T cell receptor (beta chain) was captured by sequencing in a study of T-cell memory formation after mild COVID-19. At the level of the study: In these data, TCR clusters were largely donor specific.

Comments on this clonotype: Its antigen is not known.

The germline V gene encodes CDR1 GTSNPN and CDR2 SVGIG (reference sequence). There are 13 residues in the CDR3. V lost 1 base and J lost 8, with 12 bases in between. 5'RACE, which relied on constant-segment primers, yielded TCR alpha and TCR beta cDNA libraries carrying sample barcodes and UMIs. TCRdb fed the 5' RACE reads into MiXCR, producing one record per CDR3 protein. The repertoire consists of roughly 480,000 distinct CDR3 sequences, with around a quarter occurring once and the leading ten covering roughly an eighth. Findings and limits, study-wide: Clones contracting day 15 to 85 were balanced CD4/CD8; later expanders leaned CD4+.

What was sequenced was PBMCs or a T cell subset sorted from them (not recorded which). The receptor was derived from an adult woman who had mild COVID-19 (a few samples of this study predate the infection). Cell type and time point are not known. The chain carries TRBV30 and TRBJ1-5; a possible D gene is TRBD1 (5 bases). The DNA of the CDR3 is TGTGCCTGGAGTGAGTCGGGGGGAAAGCCCCAGCATTTT. It yields the protein CAWSESGGKPQHF. Looking up the rest from reference TRBV30 and TRBJ1-5 gives the full variable domain: SQTIHQWPATLVQPVGSPLSLECTVEGTSNPNLYWYRQAAGRGLQLLFYSVGIGQISSEVPQNLSASRPQDRQFILSSKKLLLSDSGFYLCAWSESGGKPQHFGDGTRLSIL.